This passage covers 10 T cell receptor beta chains from one sample sequenced in a study of Graves' ophthalmopathy and Graves' hyperthyroidism. Beta-chain TCR CDR3 regions were amplified from RNA transcripts. First-round RT-PCR with HTBI primers preceded a second-round multiplex PCR. TCRdb fed the multiplex PCR reads into MiXCR, producing one record per CDR3 protein. There are 600,000 to 650,000 distinct CDR3 sequences in the sample; approximately 22% occur only once, and more than 5.5% lies in the top ten. The sample taken for sequencing was peripheral blood. These receptors all come from a woman aged 18-29 years with stable Graves' hyperthyroidism. Some clones in this sample may be carry-over from other donors' samples.

CDR3 nucleotides: TGTGCCATCAGTGAGGGTAGGAACATGAACACTGAAGCTTTCTTT. This gives the protein CAISEGRNMNTEAFF. The V and J genes are TRBV10-3 and TRBJ1-1; D unclear. This CDR3 region has 15 residues. CDR1 and CDR2 from the germline V gene are ENHRY and SYGVKD. V lost 2 bases, J lost 0 bases, and 10 bases lay in between.

This chain links TRBV6-5 with TRBJ2-5, with D maybe TRBD2 (6 bases). Between the trimmed V and J ends, which lost 1 base and 5 bases, there was a span of 14 bases. This CDR3 is 15 amino acids long. The germline gives CDR1 MNHEY, CDR2 SVGAGI. CDR3 sequence reads: CASSYFTSSSETQYF. Here the CDR3 DNA reads TGTGCCAGCAGTTACTTTACTAGCAGTAGCGAGACCCAGTACTTC.

Many counts were recorded for this clonotype. The chain recombines TRBV5-1 with TRBJ2-7, with 8 bases identical to TRBD1. Germline values: CDR1 SGHRS, CDR2 YFSETQ. The CDR3 runs 15 residues. V dropped 1 base and J dropped 7; count of bases not matched to a gene: 10. The CDR3 protein is CASSLTPDRAKEQYF. CDR3 sequence (DNA): TGCGCCAGCAGCTTGACCCCGGACAGGGCAAAAGAGCAGTACTTC.

This clonotype was counted ten times or more. The genes are TRBV9 and TRBJ2-7, with 9 bases identical to TRBD1. Germline V CDR1 and CDR2: SGDLS, YYNGEE. This CDR3 comprises 16 residues. Germline trimming cut 0 bases from V and 3 bases from J; bases unmatched to any gene: 7. The CDR3 protein is CASSVAKGTGFYEQYF. In DNA, the CDR3 is TGTGCCAGCAGCGTAGCTAAGGGGACAGGGTTCTACGAGCAGTACTTC.

At least ten counts were recorded for this clonotype. V and J are TRBV7-8 and TRBJ1-2; D call uncertain. V lost 2 bases to trimming and J lost 0 bases, with 7 bases between them. CDR3 length: 14 residues. Germline V gene sequence: CDR1 SGHVS, CDR2 FQNEAQ. This CDR3 reads CASSLTSTNYGYTF. The CDR3 region has the DNA TGTGCCAGCAGCTTAACATCTACTAACTATGGCTACACCTTC. Filled out from reference TRBV7-8 and TRBJ1-2, the complete variable domain reads GAGVSQSPRYKVAKRGQDVALRCDPISGHVSLFWYQQALGQGPEFLTYFQNEAQLDKSGLPSDRFFAERPEGSVSTLKIQRTQQEDSAVYLCASSLTSTNYGYTFGSGTRLTVV.

This clonotype was observed a handful of times. The chain employs TRBV5-1 and TRBJ2-6; possibly TRBD2 for D (6 bases). This CDR3 has 16 amino acids. Trimming took off 2 bases at V and 1 base at J, with 10 bases between the two ends. Looked up from germline, CDR1 is SGHRS and CDR2 is YFSETQ. The CDR3: CASSFDAGSGANVLTF. Written as DNA, the CDR3 is TGCGCCAGCAGCTTTGACGCGGGGTCTGGGGCCAACGTCCTGACTTTC. The variable domain in full, with the rest retrieved from reference TRBV5-1 and TRBJ2-6, is KAGVTQTPRYLIKTRGQQVTLSCSPISGHRSVSWYQQTPGQGLQFLFEYFSETQRNKGNFPGRFSGRQFSNSRSEMNVSTLELGDSALYLCASSFDAGSGANVLTFGAGSRLTVL.

This clonotype was observed at least ten times. V and J are TRBV29-1 and TRBJ1-2; D is possibly TRBD1 (5 bases). Trimming pared 2 bases from V and 4 bases from J, leaving 14 bases between. Germline CDR1 SQVTM, CDR2 ANQGSEA. The CDR3 length is 14 residues. CDR3 residues: CSVEPRGGSYGYTF. CDR3 DNA sequence: TGCAGCGTTGAACCCCGCGGGGGTAGCTATGGCTACACCTTC.

This clonotype was seen repeatedly, ten times or more. The chain has TRBV27 and TRBJ2-4; D unresolved. The CDR3 sequence is 14 residues long. The ends were cut back, 3 bases at V and 0 bases at J, with 6 bases in the middle. Germline CDR1 reads MNHEY; CDR2 reads SMNVEV (reference sequence). The CDR3 nucleotides read TGTGCCAGCAGTTTTGGCCTAGCCAAAAACATTCAGTACTTC. It codes for CASSFGLAKNIQYF.

This clonotype was counted at least ten times. The chain uses TRBV6-5 and TRBJ1-5; D gene ambiguous. V lost 0 bases, J lost 2 bases, and 14 bases lay in between. This CDR3 is 17 amino acids long. In germline, CDR1 is MNHEY, CDR2 SVGAGI. The CDR3 region is CASSYSTRIGGNQPQHF. The CDR3 DNA reads TGTGCCAGCAGTTACTCGACTCGTATTGGGGGCAATCAGCCCCAGCATTTT.

The gene calls are TRBV20-1 and TRBJ2-7; 7 bases fit TRBD1. CDR1 and CDR2 from the germline V gene are DFQATT and SNEGSKA (reference sequence). J lost 0 bases, V lost 6 bases, and 8 bases had no gene match. The CDR3 spans 14 residues. The CDR3 nucleotides read TGCAGTGCCCCGACAGGGCTTAGCTCCTACGAGCAGTACTTC. Its protein product is CSAPTGLSSYEQYF.